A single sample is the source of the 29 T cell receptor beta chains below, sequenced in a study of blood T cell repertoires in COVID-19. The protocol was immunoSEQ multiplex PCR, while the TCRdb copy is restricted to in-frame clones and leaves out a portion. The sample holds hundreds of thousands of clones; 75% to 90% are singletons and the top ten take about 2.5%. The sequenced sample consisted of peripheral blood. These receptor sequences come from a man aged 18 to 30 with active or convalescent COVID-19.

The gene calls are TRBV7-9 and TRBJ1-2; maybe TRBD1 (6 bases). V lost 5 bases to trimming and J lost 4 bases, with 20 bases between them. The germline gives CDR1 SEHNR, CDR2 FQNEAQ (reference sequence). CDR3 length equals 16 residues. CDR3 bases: TGTGCCAGCAGCCTTTCCTACAGGGAATTCGGCTATGGCTACACCTTC. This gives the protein CASSLSYREFGYGYTF.

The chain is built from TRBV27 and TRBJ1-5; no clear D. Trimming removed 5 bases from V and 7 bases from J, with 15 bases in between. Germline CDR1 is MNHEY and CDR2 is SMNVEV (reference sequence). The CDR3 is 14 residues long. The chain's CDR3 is CASSLSGLMQPQHF. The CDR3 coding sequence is TGTGCCAGCAGTCTGAGCGGCCTCATGCAGCCCCAGCATTTT.

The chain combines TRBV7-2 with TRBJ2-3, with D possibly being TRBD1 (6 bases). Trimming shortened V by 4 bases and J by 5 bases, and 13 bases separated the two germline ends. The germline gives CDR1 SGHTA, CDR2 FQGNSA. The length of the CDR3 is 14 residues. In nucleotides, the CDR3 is TGTGCCAGCAGCTCCCGTCCGGACAGAGATACGCAGTATTTT. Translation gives CASSSRPDRDTQYF. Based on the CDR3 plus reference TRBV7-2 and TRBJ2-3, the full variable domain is GAGVSQSPSNKVTEKGKDVELRCDPISGHTALYWYRQSLGQGLEFLIYFQGNSAPDKSGLPSDRFSAERTGGSVSTLTIQRTQQEDSAVYLCASSSRPDRDTQYFGPGTRLTVL.

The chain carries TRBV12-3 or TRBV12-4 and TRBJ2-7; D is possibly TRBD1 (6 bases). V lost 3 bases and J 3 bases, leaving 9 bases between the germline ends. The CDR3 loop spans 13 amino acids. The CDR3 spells CASSFDRSYEQYF. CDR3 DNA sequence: TGTGCCAGCAGTTTTGACAGGAGCTACGAGCAGTACTTC.

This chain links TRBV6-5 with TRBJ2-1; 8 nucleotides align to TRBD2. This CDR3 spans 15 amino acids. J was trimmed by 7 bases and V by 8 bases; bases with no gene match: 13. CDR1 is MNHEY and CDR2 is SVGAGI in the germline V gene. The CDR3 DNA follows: TGTGCCAGCCCACTCGGGGGGGGAGCACCAAATGAGCAGTTCTTC. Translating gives CASPLGGGAPNEQFF.

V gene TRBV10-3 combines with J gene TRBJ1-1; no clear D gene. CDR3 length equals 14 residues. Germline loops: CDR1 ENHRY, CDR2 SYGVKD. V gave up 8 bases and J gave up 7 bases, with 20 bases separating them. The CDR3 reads CAISRDPGSLEAFF. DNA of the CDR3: TGTGCCATCTCCCGTGACCCAGGCTCTCTTGAAGCTTTCTTT.

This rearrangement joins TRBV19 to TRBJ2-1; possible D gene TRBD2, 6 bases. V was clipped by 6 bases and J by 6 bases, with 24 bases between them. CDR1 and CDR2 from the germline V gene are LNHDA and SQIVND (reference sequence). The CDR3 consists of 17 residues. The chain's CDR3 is CASRIRQVADGTNEQFF. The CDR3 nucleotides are TGTGCCAGTAGAATAAGGCAAGTAGCGGATGGCACCAATGAGCAGTTCTTC.

CDR3 loop: CSVEDGVGTGGLGQYF. CDR3 bases: TGCAGCGTTGAAGATGGGGTAGGGACAGGGGGGTTAGGGCAGTACTTC. This chain links TRBV29-1 with TRBJ2-7, with 11 bases identical to TRBD1. J lost 9 bases, V lost 0 bases, and 13 bases had no gene match. The CDR3 is 16 residues long. Germline CDR1 SQVTM, CDR2 ANQGSEA.

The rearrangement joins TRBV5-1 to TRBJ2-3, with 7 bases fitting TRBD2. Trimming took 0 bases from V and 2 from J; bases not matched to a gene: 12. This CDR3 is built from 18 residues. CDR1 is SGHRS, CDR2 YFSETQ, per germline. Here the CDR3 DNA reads TGCGCCAGCAGCTTGGGCGGGGGAGCTTGGGCCAACACAGATACGCAGTATTTT. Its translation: CASSLGGGAWANTDTQYF.

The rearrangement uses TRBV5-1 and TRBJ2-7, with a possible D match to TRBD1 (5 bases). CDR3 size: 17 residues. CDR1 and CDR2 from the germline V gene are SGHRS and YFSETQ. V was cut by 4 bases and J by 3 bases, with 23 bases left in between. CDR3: CASSIRGPAERFYEQYF. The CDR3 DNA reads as TGCGCCAGCAGCATTAGGGGCCCGGCTGAGAGATTCTACGAGCAGTACTTC. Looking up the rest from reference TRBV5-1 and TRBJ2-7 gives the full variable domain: KAGVTQTPRYLIKTRGQQVTLSCSPISGHRSVSWYQQTPGQGLQFLFEYFSETQRNKGNFPGRFSGRQFSNSRSEMNVSTLELGDSALYLCASSIRGPAERFYEQYFGPGTRLTVT.

This CDR3 reads CASSFSGALEETQYF. For the CDR3, the DNA is TGTGCCAGCAGCTTTAGCGGGGCCTTGGAAGAGACCCAGTACTTC. V gene TRBV11-2 combines with J gene TRBJ2-5; 8 nucleotides match TRBD2. V was pared by 3 bases and J by 3 bases, with 6 bases of the junction left unmatched. Per germline, CDR1 SGHAT and CDR2 FQNNGV. The CDR3 extends over 15 amino acids.

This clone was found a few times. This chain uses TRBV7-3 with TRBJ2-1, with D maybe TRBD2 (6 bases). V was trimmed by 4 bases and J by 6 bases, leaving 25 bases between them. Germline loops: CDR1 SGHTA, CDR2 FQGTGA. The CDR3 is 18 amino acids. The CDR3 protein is CASSSRGGAGLGGNEQFF. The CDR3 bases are TGTGCCAGCAGCTCACGGGGCGGAGCGGGCCTCGGTGGCAATGAGCAGTTCTTC.

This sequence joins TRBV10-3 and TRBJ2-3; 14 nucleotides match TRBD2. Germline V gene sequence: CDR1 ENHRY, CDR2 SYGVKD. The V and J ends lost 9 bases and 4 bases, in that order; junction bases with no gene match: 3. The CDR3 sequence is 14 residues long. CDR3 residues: CAIRTSGRPDTQYF. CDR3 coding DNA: TGTGCCATTAGGACTAGCGGGAGGCCAGATACGCAGTATTTT.

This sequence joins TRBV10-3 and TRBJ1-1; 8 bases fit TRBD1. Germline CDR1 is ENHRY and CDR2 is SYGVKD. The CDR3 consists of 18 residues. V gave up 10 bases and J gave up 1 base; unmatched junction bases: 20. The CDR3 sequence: CATLGTGDRGMSNTEAFF. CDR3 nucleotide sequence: TGTGCCACCCTAGGTACGGGTGACAGGGGAATGTCGAACACTGAAGCTTTCTTT.

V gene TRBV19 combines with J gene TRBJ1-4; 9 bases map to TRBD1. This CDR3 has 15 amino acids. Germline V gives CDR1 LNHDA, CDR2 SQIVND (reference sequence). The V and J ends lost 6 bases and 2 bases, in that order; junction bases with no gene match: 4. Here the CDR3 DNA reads TGTGCCAGTAGCACACAGGGGGCGACTAATGAAAAACTGTTTTTT. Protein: CASSTQGATNEKLFF.

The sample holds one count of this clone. This chain's CDR3 is CASSRGWTEAFF. The DNA for the CDR3 is TGTGCCAGTAGCAGGGGCTGGACTGAAGCTTTCTTT. This sequence joins TRBV19 and TRBJ1-1; possibly TRBD1 for D (6 bases). Trimming stripped 6 bases from V and 5 bases from J, with 10 bases between. The CDR3 is 12 amino acids. In germline, CDR1 is LNHDA, CDR2 SQIVND (reference sequence).

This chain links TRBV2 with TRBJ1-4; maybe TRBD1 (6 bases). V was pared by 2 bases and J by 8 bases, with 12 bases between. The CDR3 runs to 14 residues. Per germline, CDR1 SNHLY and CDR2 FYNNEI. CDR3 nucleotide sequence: TGTGCCAGCAGTGAACGGACAGTTTTAGAAAAACTGTTTTTT. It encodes CASSERTVLEKLFF.

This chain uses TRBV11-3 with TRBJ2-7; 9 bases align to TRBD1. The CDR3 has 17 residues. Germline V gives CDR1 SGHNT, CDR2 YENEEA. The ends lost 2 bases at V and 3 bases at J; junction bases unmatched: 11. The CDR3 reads CASSLPPDRGTLYEQYF. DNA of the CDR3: TGTGCCAGCAGCTTACCCCCGGACAGGGGAACCCTCTACGAGCAGTACTTC.

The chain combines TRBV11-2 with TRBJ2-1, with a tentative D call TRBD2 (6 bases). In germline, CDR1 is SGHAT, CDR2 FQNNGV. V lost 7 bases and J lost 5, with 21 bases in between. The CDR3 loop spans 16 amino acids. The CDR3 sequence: CASTPGGIAGHNEQFF. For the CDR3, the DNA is TGTGCCAGCACCCCCGGGGGAATAGCAGGGCACAATGAGCAGTTCTTC.

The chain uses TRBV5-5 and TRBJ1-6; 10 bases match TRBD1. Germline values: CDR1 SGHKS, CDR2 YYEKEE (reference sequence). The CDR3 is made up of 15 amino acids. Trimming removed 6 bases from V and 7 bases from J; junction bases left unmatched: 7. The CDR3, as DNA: TGTGCCAGCACCCAGACAGGGGGCAAAAATTCACCCCTCCACTTT. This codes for CASTQTGGKNSPLHF.

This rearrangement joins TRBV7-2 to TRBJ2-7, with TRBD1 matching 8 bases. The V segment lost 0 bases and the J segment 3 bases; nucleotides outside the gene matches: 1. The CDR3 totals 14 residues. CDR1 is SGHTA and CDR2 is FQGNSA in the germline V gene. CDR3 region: CASSLAGQDYEQYF. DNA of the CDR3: TGTGCCAGCAGCTTAGCGGGACAGGACTACGAGCAGTACTTC.

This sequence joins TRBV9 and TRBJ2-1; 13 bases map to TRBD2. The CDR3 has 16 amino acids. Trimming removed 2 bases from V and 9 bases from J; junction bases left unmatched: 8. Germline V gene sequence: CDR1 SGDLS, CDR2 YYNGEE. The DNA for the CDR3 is TGTGCCAGCAGCGTCGGTCGACTAGCGGGGGGACGTGAGCAGTTCTTC. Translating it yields CASSVGRLAGGREQFF.

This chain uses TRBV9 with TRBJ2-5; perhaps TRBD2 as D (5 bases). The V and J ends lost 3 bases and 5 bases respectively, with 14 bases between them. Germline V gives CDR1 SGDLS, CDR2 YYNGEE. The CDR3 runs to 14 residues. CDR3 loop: CASSARVIPETQYF. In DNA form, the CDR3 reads TGTGCCAGCAGCGCGCGGGTGATACCCGAGACCCAGTACTTC. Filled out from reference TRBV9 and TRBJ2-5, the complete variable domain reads DSGVTQTPKHLITATGQRVTLRCSPRSGDLSVYWYQQSLDQGLQFLIQYYNGEERAKGNILERFSAQQFPDLHSELNLSSLELGDSALYFCASSARVIPETQYFGPGTRLLVL.

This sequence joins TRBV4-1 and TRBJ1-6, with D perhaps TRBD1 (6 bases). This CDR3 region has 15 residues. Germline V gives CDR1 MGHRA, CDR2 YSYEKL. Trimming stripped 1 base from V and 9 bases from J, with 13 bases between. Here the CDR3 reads CASSQVGQGFSPLHF. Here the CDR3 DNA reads TGCGCCAGCAGCCAAGTCGGGCAGGGGTTTTCACCCCTCCACTTT.

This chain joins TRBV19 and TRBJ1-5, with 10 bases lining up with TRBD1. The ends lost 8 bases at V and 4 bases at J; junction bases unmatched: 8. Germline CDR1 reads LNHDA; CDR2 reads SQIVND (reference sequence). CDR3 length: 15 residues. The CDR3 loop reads CASGIRTGGNQPQHF. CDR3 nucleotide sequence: TGTGCCAGTGGGATCAGGACAGGGGGTAATCAGCCCCAGCATTTT. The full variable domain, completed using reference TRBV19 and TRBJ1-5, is DGGITQSPKYLFRKEGQNVTLSCEQNLNHDAMYWYRQDPGQGLRLIYYSQIVNDFQKGDIAEGYSVSREKKESFPLTVTSAQKNPTAFYLCASGIRTGGNQPQHFGDGTRLSIL.

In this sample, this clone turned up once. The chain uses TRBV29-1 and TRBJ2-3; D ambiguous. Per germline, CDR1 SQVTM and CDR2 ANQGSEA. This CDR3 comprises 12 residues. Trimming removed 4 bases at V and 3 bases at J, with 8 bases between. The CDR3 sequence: CSVVPVTDTQYF. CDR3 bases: TGCAGCGTTGTCCCCGTTACAGATACGCAGTATTTT.

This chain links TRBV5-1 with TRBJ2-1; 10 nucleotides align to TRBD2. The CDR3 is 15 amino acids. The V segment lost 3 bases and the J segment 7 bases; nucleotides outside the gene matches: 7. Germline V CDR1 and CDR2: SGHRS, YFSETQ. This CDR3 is CASSSSGGAGNEQFF. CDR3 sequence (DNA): TGCGCCAGCAGCTCCAGCGGGGGGGCGGGTAATGAGCAGTTCTTC.

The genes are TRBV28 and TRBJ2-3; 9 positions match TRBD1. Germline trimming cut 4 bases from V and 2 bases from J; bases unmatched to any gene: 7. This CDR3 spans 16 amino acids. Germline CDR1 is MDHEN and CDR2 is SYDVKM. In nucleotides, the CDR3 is TGTGCCAGCAGTTCATACGGGACAGGGAACACAGATACGCAGTATTTT. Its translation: CASSSYGTGNTDTQYF.

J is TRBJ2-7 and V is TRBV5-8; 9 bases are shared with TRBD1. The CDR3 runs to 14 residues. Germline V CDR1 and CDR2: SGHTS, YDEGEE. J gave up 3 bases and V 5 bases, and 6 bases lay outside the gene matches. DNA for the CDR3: TGTGCCAGCAGACGGGACAGGGAGGACTACGAGCAGTACTTC. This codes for CASRRDREDYEQYF.